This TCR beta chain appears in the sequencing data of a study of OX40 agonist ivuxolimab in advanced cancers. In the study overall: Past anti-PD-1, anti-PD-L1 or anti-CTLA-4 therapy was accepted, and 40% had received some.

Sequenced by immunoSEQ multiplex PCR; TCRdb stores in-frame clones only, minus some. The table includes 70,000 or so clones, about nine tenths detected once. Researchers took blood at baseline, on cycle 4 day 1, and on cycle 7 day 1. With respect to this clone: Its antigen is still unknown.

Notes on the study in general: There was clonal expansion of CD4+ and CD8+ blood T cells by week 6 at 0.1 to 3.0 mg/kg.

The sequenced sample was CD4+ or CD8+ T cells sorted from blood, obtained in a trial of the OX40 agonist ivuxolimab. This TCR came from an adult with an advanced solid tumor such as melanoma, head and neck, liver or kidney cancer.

The CDR3 loop reads CASSPSDRTDTQYF. In DNA, the CDR3 is TGCGCCAGCAGCCCGTCGGACAGGACAGATACGCAGTATTTT. The chain couples TRBV5-1 to TRBJ2-3, with 7 bases aligning to TRBD1. CDR3 length: 14 amino acids. V dropped 4 bases and J dropped 3; count of bases not matched to a gene: 5. Germline V gives CDR1 SGHRS, CDR2 YFSETQ.